This TCR beta chain was captured by sequencing in a study of blood T cells in healthy people across ages. Study-level results: Estimated diversity, derived from one million T cells, was regarded as an underestimate.

Primers used in a second PCR of about 7 to 11 cycles were a sample-barcoded 5' primer and a J-beta primer mix. Tags on each cDNA molecule came from a template-switch adaptor with 12 random nucleotides. Every sample produced at least 3 million CDR3-containing paired-end reads. In TCRdb, the 5' RACE reads were re-called with MiXCR into one record per CDR3 protein. The data hold fewer than 600,000 distinct CDR3 sequences, with about 25% observed a single time. As for this clonotype: Antigen specificity is unknown.

This CDR3 has 16 residues. In germline, CDR1 is SGDLS, CDR2 YYNGEE. The V gene end was trimmed by 1 base and the J gene end by 4 bases; junction bases not matched to a gene: 8. The sample was also linked to a second study, of T cells of mothers and their children. This second report adds: About 3.1 million TCR beta reads per child versus over 9 million per mother.

This clonotype originated in a boy aged 2 to 10 in good health. J is TRBJ1-2 and V is TRBV9; 9 bases map to TRBD1. Sequencing was performed on blood. The CDR3 DNA is TGTGCCAGCAGCGTAACCCCGGGACAGGGAGGCTATGGCTACACCTTC. Translated: CASSVTPGQGGYGYTF. The variable domain in full, with the rest retrieved from reference TRBV9 and TRBJ1-2, is DSGVTQTPKHLITATGQRVTLRCSPRSGDLSVYWYQQSLDQGLQFLIQYYNGEERAKGNILERFSAQQFPDLHSELNLSSLELGDSALYFCASSVTPGQGGYGYTFGSGTRLTVV.